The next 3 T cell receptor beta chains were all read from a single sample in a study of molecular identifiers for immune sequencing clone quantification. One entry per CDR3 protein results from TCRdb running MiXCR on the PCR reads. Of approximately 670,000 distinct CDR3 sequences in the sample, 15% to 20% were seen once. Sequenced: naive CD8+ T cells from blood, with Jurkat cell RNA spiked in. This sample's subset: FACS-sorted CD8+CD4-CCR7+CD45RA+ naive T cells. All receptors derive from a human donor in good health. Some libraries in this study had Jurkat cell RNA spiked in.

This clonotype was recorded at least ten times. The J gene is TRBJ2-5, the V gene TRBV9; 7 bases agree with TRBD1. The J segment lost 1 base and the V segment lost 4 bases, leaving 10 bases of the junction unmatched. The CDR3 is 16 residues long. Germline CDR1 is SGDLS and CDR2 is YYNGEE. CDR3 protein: CASSSEGRGLQETQYF. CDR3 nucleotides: TGTGCCAGCAGCTCCGAGGGTAGGGGGCTCCAAGAGACCCAGTACTTC. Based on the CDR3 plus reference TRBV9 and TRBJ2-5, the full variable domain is DSGVTQTPKHLITATGQRVTLRCSPRSGDLSVYWYQQSLDQGLQFLIQYYNGEERAKGNILERFSAQQFPDLHSELNLSSLELGDSALYFCASSSEGRGLQETQYFGPGTRLLVL.

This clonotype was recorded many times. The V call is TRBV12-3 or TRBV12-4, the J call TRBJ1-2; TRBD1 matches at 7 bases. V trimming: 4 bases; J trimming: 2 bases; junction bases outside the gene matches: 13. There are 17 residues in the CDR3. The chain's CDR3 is CASSYVVWGQNNYGYTF. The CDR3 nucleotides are TGTGCCAGCAGTTACGTTGTTTGGGGACAGAACAACTATGGCTACACCTTC.

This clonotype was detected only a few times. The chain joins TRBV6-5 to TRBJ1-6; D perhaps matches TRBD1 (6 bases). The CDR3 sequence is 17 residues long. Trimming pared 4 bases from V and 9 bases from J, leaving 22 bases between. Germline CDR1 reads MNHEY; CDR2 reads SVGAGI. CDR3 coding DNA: TGTGCCAGCAGTTCGTTAACAGGGAATGAGTTTGGTTCACCCCTCCACTTT. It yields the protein CASSSLTGNEFGSPLHF.